Below, 29 T cell receptor beta chains from the same sample are listed, as sequenced in a study of cytomegalovirus exposure and HLA in healthy donors. PCR amplification relied on 60 Vbeta primers (plus 13 Jbeta primers). Some clones are missing from TCRdb's copy, which holds only in-frame ones; the method was immunoSEQ multiplex PCR. The top ten hold 2% to 2.5% of the sample, which has 140,000 to 150,000 clones, less than 90% seen once. Specimen: PBMCs. The receptor set was obtained from a boy aged 2-15 years in good health and CMV-seronegative.

This clone has a handful of counts. The chain uses TRBV10-3 and TRBJ2-7, with 12 bases fitting TRBD1. CDR1 is ENHRY, CDR2 SYGVKD, per germline. V was pared by 4 bases and J by 4 bases, with 5 bases of the junction left unmatched. The CDR3 is made up of 15 amino acids. The CDR3 loop reads CAISVAGQGAYEQYF. The CDR3 DNA reads as TGTGCCATCAGTGTAGCGGGACAGGGGGCTTACGAGCAGTACTTC.

This rearrangement joins TRBV9 to TRBJ1-2, with D possibly matching TRBD1 (5 bases). The CDR3 is made up of 15 amino acids. V was trimmed by 2 bases and J by 4 bases, leaving 15 bases between them. Germline V gene data show CDR1 as SGDLS and CDR2 as YYNGEE. The CDR3 here is CASSVGTGVGYGYTF. DNA of the CDR3: TGTGCCAGCAGCGTTGGGACGGGGGTTGGCTATGGCTACACCTTC.

This clone has a handful of counts. The rearrangement joins TRBV28 to TRBJ2-7, with 10 bases identical to TRBD2. The length of the CDR3 is 16 residues. V shed 5 bases and J 4 bases; nucleotides not matched to a gene: 11. Per germline, CDR1 MDHEN and CDR2 SYDVKM. The CDR3 loop reads CASSPISGRRLYEQYF. CDR3 bases: TGTGCCAGCAGTCCCATTAGCGGGAGGAGATTATACGAGCAGTACTTC.

The count of this clone is one. The chain couples TRBV7-3 to TRBJ2-1, with D possibly being TRBD2 (6 bases). The germline V gene encodes CDR1 SGHTA and CDR2 FQGTGA. The CDR3 sequence is 13 residues long. V was pared by 1 base and J by 7 bases, with 8 bases between. In DNA, the CDR3 is TGTGCCAGCAGCTTAATGGAGGGGAATGAGCAGTTCTTC. Its translation: CASSLMEGNEQFF.

The rearrangement uses TRBV6-6 and TRBJ1-1; the D is unclear. Germline assignment: CDR1 MNHNY and CDR2 SVGAGI (reference sequence). This CDR3 is built from 12 residues. The ends were cut back, 6 bases at V and 7 bases at J, with 12 bases in the middle. CDR3 protein: CASRIDRSEAFF. The CDR3 DNA is TGTGCCAGCAGGATTGACCGGAGTGAAGCTTTCTTT.

The chain links TRBV14 to TRBJ1-1; a weak D match, TRBD1 (5 bases). The V gene lost 4 bases and the J gene lost 0 bases, with 21 bases spanning the gap. The CDR3 loop spans 18 amino acids. Germline V gene sequence: CDR1 SGHDN, CDR2 FVKESK. CDR3 loop: CASSRGVSPGALNTEAFF. In nucleotides, the CDR3 is TGTGCCAGCAGCCGGGGCGTGTCACCGGGAGCGTTGAACACTGAAGCTTTCTTT.

J is TRBJ1-1 and V is TRBV19, with 9 bases aligning to TRBD1. This CDR3 has 16 residues. V shed 0 bases, J shed 0 bases, and the junction held 2 bases outside the gene matches. Germline CDR1 LNHDA, CDR2 SQIVND (reference sequence). The DNA for the CDR3 is TGTGCCAGTAGTATAGAGGACAGGGGAATGAACACTGAAGCTTTCTTT. It yields the protein CASSIEDRGMNTEAFF.

The J gene is TRBJ1-1, the V gene TRBV7-9, with a possible D match to TRBD1 (5 bases). The CDR3 spans 14 residues. Deletions cut 6 bases from V and 3 bases from J, with 14 bases between. Germline V lookup: CDR1 SEHNR, CDR2 FQNEAQ (reference sequence). The CDR3 bases are TGTGCCAGCAGGTCAAGTGACAGACACACTGAAGCTTTCTTT. Amino acids: CASRSSDRHTEAFF.

Only a few counts were recorded for this clone. The genes are TRBV6-1 and TRBJ2-7; 11 bases agree with TRBD1. The trim removed 5 bases at V and 3 bases at J, leaving 3 bases unmatched. Germline V gives CDR1 MNHNS, CDR2 SASEGT. This CDR3 spans 14 amino acids. CDR3 sequence reads: CASSPGQGVYEQYF. For the CDR3, the DNA is TGTGCCAGCAGTCCGGGACAGGGGGTCTACGAGCAGTACTTC.

The rearrangement joins TRBV23-1 to TRBJ2-3, with 10 bases lining up with TRBD1. TRBV23-1 is placed among ORFs of uncertain function. This CDR3 is 15 amino acids long. Germline trimming cut 2 bases from V and 3 bases from J; bases unmatched to any gene: 2. Written as DNA, the CDR3 is TGCGCCAGCAGTCAAAGGGACAGGGGTACAGATACGCAGTATTTT. This encodes CASSQRDRGTDTQYF.

CDR3 amino acids: CASSLGGGGSYNEQFF. The CDR3 bases are TGCGCCAGCAGCTTGGGAGGCGGGGGCTCCTACAATGAGCAGTTCTTC. The rearrangement uses TRBV5-1 and TRBJ2-1, with TRBD2 matching over 7 bases. From germline, CDR1 is SGHRS and CDR2 YFSETQ. CDR3 length equals 16 residues. V lost 0 bases, J lost 0 bases, and 3 bases stayed unmatched.

CDR3: CASSQSRGAQDNYGYTF. DNA for the CDR3: TGTGCCAGCAGCCAATCACGGGGGGCCCAGGATAACTATGGCTACACCTTC. The rearrangement uses TRBV16 and TRBJ1-2; D possibly corresponds to TRBD1 (6 bases). CDR1 KGHSY and CDR2 FQNENV come from the germline V gene. CDR3 length: 17 amino acids. V shed 0 bases and J shed 1 base, with 15 bases lying between them.

The chain uses TRBV7-6 and TRBJ2-7; 7 bases line up with TRBD2. Trimming removed 2 bases from V and 5 bases from J; junction bases left unmatched: 3. The CDR3 has 13 amino acids. The germline V gene encodes CDR1 SGHVS and CDR2 FNYEAQ. CDR3 sequence (DNA): TGTGCCAGCAGCTTAACTAGCGCCAACGAGCAGTACTTC. Translated, it gives CASSLTSANEQYF.

The chain is built from TRBV6-4 and TRBJ2-3; 9 positions match TRBD1. There are 15 residues in the CDR3. Trimming cost V 2 bases and J 6 bases; bases outside gene matches: 6. The germline CDR1 and CDR2 sequences are MRHNA and SNTAGT. The CDR3 here is CASSDGGQGADTQYF. The CDR3 coding sequence is TGTGCCAGCAGTGACGGGGGACAGGGTGCGGATACGCAGTATTTT.

The CDR3 DNA reads as TGTGCCAGCAGTTTGGACAGGGTAGGGACTGAAGCTTTCTTT. It is translated as CASSLDRVGTEAFF. The chain recombines TRBV27 with TRBJ1-1; 8 bases align to TRBD1. This CDR3 contains 14 residues. V lost 3 bases, J lost 5 bases, and 5 bases stayed unmatched. CDR1 is MNHEY, CDR2 SMNVEV, per germline (reference sequence).

The gene calls are TRBV11-3 and TRBJ2-2; D not certain. Germline V gene sequence: CDR1 SGHNT, CDR2 YENEEA. The CDR3 length is 13 residues. V was clipped by 1 base and J by 6 bases, with 6 bases between them. The CDR3 DNA reads TGTGCCAGCAGCTTAGCCGCGCCCGGGGAGCTGTTTTTT. Translated: CASSLAAPGELFF.

V is TRBV28 and J is TRBJ2-1; 8 bases align to TRBD2. The trim removed 4 bases at V and 2 bases at J, leaving 10 bases unmatched. Germline values: CDR1 MDHEN, CDR2 SYDVKM. The CDR3 runs 17 residues. The CDR3 sequence: CASSSASGSGPYNEQFF. The CDR3 DNA is TGTGCCAGCAGTTCGGCGAGCGGGAGTGGTCCCTACAATGAGCAGTTCTTC.

J is TRBJ2-1 and V is TRBV9; tentative D call: TRBD2 (6 bases). V gave up 3 bases and J gave up 1 base, with 11 bases separating them. The CDR3 contains 15 residues. The germline CDR1 and CDR2 sequences are SGDLS and YYNGEE. DNA for the CDR3: TGTGCCAGCAGCGCCGGGGACTCATCCTACAATGAGCAGTTCTTC. This gives the protein CASSAGDSSYNEQFF.

J is TRBJ1-1 and V is TRBV18; the D gene is possibly TRBD1 (6 bases). This CDR3 has 15 residues. Germline values: CDR1 KGHSH, CDR2 LQKENI. Deletions cut 3 bases from V and 0 bases from J, with 11 bases between. The CDR3 nucleotides are TGTGCCAGCTCACCCCCCGGACAGATGAACACTGAAGCTTTCTTT. This translates into CASSPPGQMNTEAFF.

This clone was observed a handful of times. The genes are TRBV5-6 and TRBJ2-7, with D possibly being TRBD2 (6 bases). The V end lost 5 bases, the J end lost 0 bases, and 15 bases lay between the germline ends. This CDR3 has 15 residues. Germline CDR1 and CDR2: SGHDT and YYEEEE. In DNA, the CDR3 is TGTGCCAGCAGTCGTCCAACGGGAGCCTCCTACGAGCAGTACTTC. Encoded protein: CASSRPTGASYEQYF. The complete variable domain, with remaining parts taken from reference TRBV5-6 and TRBJ2-7, reads DAGVTQSPTHLIKTRGQQVTLRCSPKSGHDTVSWYQQALGQGPQFIFQYYEEEERQRGNFPDRFSGHQFPNYSSELNVNALLLGDSALYLCASSRPTGASYEQYFGPGTRLTVT.

The chain carries TRBV7-9 and TRBJ1-1; tentative D call: TRBD1 (6 bases). This CDR3 comprises 14 residues. Germline CDR1 is SEHNR and CDR2 is FQNEAQ (reference sequence). V was clipped by 5 bases and J by 1 base, with 11 bases between them. This chain's CDR3 is CASSNRGQNTEAFF. CDR3 bases: TGTGCCAGCAGCAATCGGGGACAGAACACTGAAGCTTTCTTT.

The CDR3 nucleotides read TGTGCCAGTACGGAGACCAGGGGGCCCCAGCATTTT. It specifies CASTETRGPQHF. The J gene is TRBJ1-5, the V gene TRBV19; D may be TRBD1 (6 bases). CDR1 is LNHDA, CDR2 SQIVND, per germline (reference sequence). The CDR3 extends over 12 amino acids. V was cut by 7 bases and J by 9 bases, with 13 bases left in between.

The gene calls are TRBV4-3 and TRBJ1-4; 9 bases are a match to TRBD1. After removal of 4 bases from V and 7 bases from J, the junction contained 10 bases not matched to a gene. Per germline, CDR1 LGHNA and CDR2 YSLEER. The CDR3 totals 16 residues. The CDR3 reads CASSRTRTGAGEKLFF. The DNA for the CDR3 is TGCGCCAGCAGCCGGACAAGGACAGGGGCGGGTGAAAAACTGTTTTTT.

V is TRBV29-1 and J is TRBJ2-7; 7 nucleotides agree with TRBD2. J was trimmed by 4 bases and V by 6 bases; bases with no gene match: 3. The CDR3 length is 11 residues. Germline V gene data show CDR1 as SQVTM and CDR2 as ANQGSEA. The CDR3 here is CSVWGGYEQYF. DNA of the CDR3: TGCAGCGTCTGGGGGGGGTACGAGCAGTACTTC.

The rearrangement joins TRBV27 to TRBJ2-3, with TRBD2 as a possible D gene (5 bases). Per germline, CDR1 MNHEY and CDR2 SMNVEV (reference sequence). The ends were cut back, 0 bases at V and 4 bases at J, with 11 bases in the middle. The CDR3 totals 15 residues. In nucleotides, the CDR3 is TGTGCCAGCAGTTTATCTCGCCCCGGGGCAGATACGCAGTATTTT. It yields the protein CASSLSRPGADTQYF.

The CDR3 DNA follows: TGTGCCAGTAGTATCGACTGGAGGGAGACCCAGTACTTC. Its protein product is CASSIDWRETQYF. The V call is TRBV19, the J call TRBJ2-5, with D maybe TRBD2 (5 bases). The CDR3 loop spans 13 amino acids. Germline assignment: CDR1 LNHDA and CDR2 SQIVND (reference sequence). V was shortened by 3 bases and J by 5 bases, with 10 bases between the two germline ends. The complete variable domain, with remaining parts taken from reference TRBV19 and TRBJ2-5, reads DGGITQSPKYLFRKEGQNVTLSCEQNLNHDAMYWYRQDPGQGLRLIYYSQIVNDFQKGDIAEGYSVSREKKESFPLTVTSAQKNPTAFYLCASSIDWRETQYFGPGTRLLVL.

This chain uses TRBV28 with TRBJ2-5; 8 nucleotides agree with TRBD1. The J call is in doubt because the DNA end fits TRBJ2-7 better. Germline CDR1 is MDHEN and CDR2 is SYDVKM. The CDR3 is made up of 13 amino acids. This CDR3 is CASLLGQGYEQYF. The CDR3, as DNA: TGTGCCAGCCTCCTAGGACAGGGTTACGAGCAGTACTTC.

This chain joins TRBV10-3 and TRBJ1-2; maybe TRBD1 (6 bases). Germline lookup yields CDR1 ENHRY and CDR2 SYGVKD. This CDR3 comprises 16 residues. V was pared by 7 bases and J by 4 bases, with 22 bases between. CDR3 residues: CAIMATQGRPSYGYTF. CDR3 sequence (DNA): TGTGCCATCATGGCAACCCAGGGGCGACCGAGCTATGGCTACACCTTC.

This chain joins TRBV28 and TRBJ2-3; 7 nucleotides line up with TRBD1. This CDR3 is built from 14 residues. Germline V gene lookup returns CDR1 MDHEN and CDR2 SYDVKM. The V gene end was trimmed by 7 bases and the J gene end by 5 bases; junction bases not matched to a gene: 9. CDR3 in amino acids: CASILTGRGDTQYF. CDR3 DNA: TGTGCCAGCATCCTGACAGGGCGTGGAGATACGCAGTATTTT.